There are a few counts of the clone carrying this T cell receptor beta chain. Its antigen is undetermined. The source of the sample is a study of cytomegalovirus exposure and HLA in healthy donors. Findings and caveats of the study: It has been reported that TCR beta sequences accurately predicted the HLA-A and HLA-B alleles of most subjects.

Primers for the PCR totalled 60 Vbeta and 13 Jbeta. Data came from immunoSEQ multiplex PCR; TCRdb stores just in-frame clones and leaves some out. The sample carries fewer than 250,000 clones, roughly 75% recorded once. The clonotype was recovered from a woman aged 30 to 39 in good health and CMV-seronegative. Sequenced material: PBMCs.

The CDR3 DNA reads TGCGCCAGCAGCTACTCCGGGACTGACTCAGAGCAGTTCTTC. Residues: CASSYSGTDSEQFF. The chain carries TRBV5-1 and TRBJ2-1; D possibly corresponds to TRBD2 (6 bases). The V gene lost 3 bases and the J gene lost 10 bases, with 17 bases spanning the gap. Germline assignment: CDR1 SGHRS and CDR2 YFSETQ. The CDR3 consists of 14 residues.